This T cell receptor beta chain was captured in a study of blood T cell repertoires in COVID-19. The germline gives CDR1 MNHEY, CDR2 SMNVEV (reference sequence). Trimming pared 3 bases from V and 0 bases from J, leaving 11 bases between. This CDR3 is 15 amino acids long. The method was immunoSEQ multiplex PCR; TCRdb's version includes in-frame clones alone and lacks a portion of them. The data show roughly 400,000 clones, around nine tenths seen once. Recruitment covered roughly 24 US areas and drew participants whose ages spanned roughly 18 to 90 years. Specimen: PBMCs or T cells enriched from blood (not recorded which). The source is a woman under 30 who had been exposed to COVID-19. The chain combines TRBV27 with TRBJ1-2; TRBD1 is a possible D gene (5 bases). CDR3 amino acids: CASSLTATTNYGYTF. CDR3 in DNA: TGTGCCAGCAGTTTGACAGCTACCACTAACTATGGCTACACCTTC.